A selection of T cell receptor beta chains follows, all from one sample in a study of identifying expanded T cells in peripheral blood. This table comes from immunoSEQ multiplex PCR, and its TCRdb copy is limited to in-frame clones, with some not included. This sample has about 78,000 clones; around nine tenths occur once, and the top ten carry 15% to 20%. The sample consisted of blood. Receptors originate from a person between 18 and 75 years old in good health. The CDR3 runs from the conserved cysteine through the conserved F or W. A D gene is named only where the DNA matches it firmly. The size field is filled for only some rows; it gives once, few, many or a size class.

j_call: TRBJ2-1; d_call: .; clone_size: .; cdr3_length: 12; v_call: TRBV14; cdr3_aa: CASSQQGNEQFF; cdr3_nt: TGTGCCAGCAGCCAACAGGGGAATGAGCAGTTCTTC
j_call: TRBJ1-1; d_call: .; clone_size: .; cdr3_length: 15; v_call: TRBV18; cdr3_aa: CASSVLQGQNTEAFF; cdr3_nt: TGTGCCAGCTCGGTCCTCCAAGGACAGAACACTGAAGCTTTCTTT
j_call: TRBJ2-2; d_call: .; clone_size: .; cdr3_length: 15; v_call: TRBV28; cdr3_aa: CASSRPGVGTGELFF; cdr3_nt: TGTGCCAGCAGCCGCCCAGGGGTAGGCACCGGGGAGCTGTTTTTT
j_call: TRBJ2-4; d_call: .; clone_size: .; cdr3_length: 16; v_call: TRBV4-2; cdr3_aa: CASSQSGVGAKNIQYF; cdr3_nt: TGTGCCAGCAGCCAGTCAGGGGTAGGGGCCAAAAACATTCAGTACTTC
j_call: TRBJ2-7; d_call: TRBD1; clone_size: .; cdr3_length: 14; v_call: TRBV5-1; cdr3_aa: CASSLGTGFYEQYF; cdr3_nt: TGCGCCAGCAGCTTGGGGACAGGGTTTTACGAGCAGTACTTC
j_call: TRBJ1-4; d_call: .; clone_size: .; cdr3_length: 19; v_call: TRBV7-8; cdr3_aa: CASSLWPAGLLATNEKLFF; cdr3_nt: TGTGCCAGCAGCTTATGGCCCGCAGGACTCCTCGCAACTAATGAAAAACTGTTTTTT
j_call: TRBJ2-5; d_call: TRBD2; clone_size: .; cdr3_length: 15; v_call: TRBV6-5; cdr3_aa: CAGRGTSGGGETQYF; cdr3_nt: TGTGCCGGACGTGGAACTAGCGGGGGCGGGGAGACCCAGTACTTC
j_call: TRBJ1-1; d_call: .; clone_size: .; cdr3_length: 14; v_call: TRBV2; cdr3_aa: CASSVERGYTEAFF; cdr3_nt: TGTGCCAGCAGTGTAGAGCGGGGGTACACTGAAGCTTTCTTT
j_call: TRBJ2-7; d_call: TRBD2; clone_size: .; cdr3_length: 16; v_call: TRBV7-2; cdr3_aa: CASSLGGGWSSYEQYF; cdr3_nt: TGTGCCAGCAGCTTAGGCGGGGGGTGGAGCTCCTACGAGCAGTACTTC
j_call: TRBJ1-2; d_call: .; clone_size: .; cdr3_length: 12; v_call: TRBV30; cdr3_aa: CAWSDTGLGYTF; cdr3_nt: TGTGCCTGGAGTGACACCGGGTTGGGCTACACCTTC
j_call: TRBJ1-6; d_call: .; clone_size: .; cdr3_length: 15; v_call: TRBV6-1; cdr3_aa: CASSEIRGFNSPLHF; cdr3_nt: TGTGCCAGCAGTGAAATCCGCGGGTTTAATTCACCCCTCCACTTT
j_call: TRBJ2-7; d_call: .; clone_size: .; cdr3_length: 12; v_call: TRBV5-4; cdr3_aa: CASSPTGTEQYF; cdr3_nt: TGTGCCAGCAGCCCGACAGGAACCGAGCAGTACTTC
j_call: TRBJ1-2; d_call: .; clone_size: .; cdr3_length: 13; v_call: TRBV9; cdr3_aa: CASTPTGGHGYTF; cdr3_nt: TGTGCCAGCACCCCAACAGGAGGGCATGGCTACACCTTC
j_call: TRBJ2-3; d_call: TRBD1; clone_size: .; cdr3_length: 15; v_call: TRBV7-8; cdr3_aa: CASSLEGTGGDTQYF; cdr3_nt: TGTGCCAGCAGCTTAGAGGGGACAGGGGGGGATACGCAGTATTTT
j_call: TRBJ1-5; d_call: .; clone_size: .; cdr3_length: 14; v_call: TRBV13; cdr3_aa: CASTRGRGNQPQHF; cdr3_nt: TGTGCCAGCACCAGAGGTAGGGGCAATCAGCCCCAGCATTTT
j_call: TRBJ2-7; d_call: .; clone_size: .; cdr3_length: 13; v_call: TRBV19; cdr3_aa: CASSATENYEQYF; cdr3_nt: TGTGCCAGTAGTGCCACAGAAAATTACGAGCAGTACTTC
j_call: TRBJ2-5; d_call: .; clone_size: .; cdr3_length: 14; v_call: TRBV7-6; cdr3_aa: CASSFTSIQETQYF; cdr3_nt: TGTGCCAGCAGCTTTACAAGCATACAAGAGACCCAGTACTTC
j_call: TRBJ2-1; d_call: .; clone_size: .; cdr3_length: 12; v_call: TRBV7-9; cdr3_aa: CASSLLIRKQFF; cdr3_nt: TGTGCCAGCAGCTTATTGATCAGAAAACAGTTCTTC
j_call: TRBJ2-7; d_call: .; clone_size: .; cdr3_length: 14; v_call: TRBV4-2; cdr3_aa: CASSPMGQGYEQYF; cdr3_nt: TGTGCCAGCAGCCCCATGGGCCAAGGCTACGAGCAGTACTTC
j_call: TRBJ1-1; d_call: .; clone_size: .; cdr3_length: 13; v_call: TRBV6-5; cdr3_aa: CASSYLGDTEAFF; cdr3_nt: TGTGCCAGCAGTTACTTGGGCGACACTGAAGCTTTCTTT
j_call: TRBJ2-3; d_call: .; clone_size: .; cdr3_length: 15; v_call: TRBV14; cdr3_aa: CASSQVAGATDTQYF; cdr3_nt: TGTGCCAGCAGCCAAGTGGCGGGGGCCACAGATACGCAGTATTTT
j_call: TRBJ2-5; d_call: .; clone_size: once; cdr3_length: 19; v_call: TRBV28; cdr3_aa: CASSLSYSTRPHPQETQYF; cdr3_nt: TGTGCCAGCAGTTTATCATATTCGACAAGACCGCACCCTCAAGAGACCCAGTACTTC
j_call: TRBJ1-2; d_call: .; clone_size: .; cdr3_length: 15; v_call: TRBV4-3; cdr3_aa: CASSQAQASNYGYTF; cdr3_nt: TGCGCCAGCAGCCAAGCCCAGGCTTCTAACTATGGCTACACCTTC
j_call: TRBJ1-5; d_call: .; clone_size: .; cdr3_length: 14; v_call: TRBV6-6; cdr3_aa: CASSPQGSGQPQHF; cdr3_nt: TGTGCCAGCAGTCCCCAGGGAAGCGGTCAGCCCCAGCATTTT
j_call: TRBJ2-5; d_call: .; clone_size: .; cdr3_length: 15; v_call: TRBV11-1; cdr3_aa: CASSLKYGGVGTQYF; cdr3_nt: TGTGCCAGCAGCTTAAAGTATGGCGGGGTAGGGACCCAGTACTTC
j_call: TRBJ2-7; d_call: .; clone_size: .; cdr3_length: 17; v_call: TRBV11-2; cdr3_aa: CASSLAPPGLLSYEQYF; cdr3_nt: TGTGCCAGCAGCTTAGCCCCACCGGGACTCCTAAGCTACGAGCAGTACTTC
j_call: TRBJ2-7; d_call: .; clone_size: once; cdr3_length: 11; v_call: TRBV20-1; cdr3_aa: CSAAGTDEQYF; cdr3_nt: TGCAGTGCTGCAGGGACCGACGAGCAGTACTTC
j_call: TRBJ2-2; d_call: .; clone_size: once; cdr3_length: 16; v_call: TRBV6-6; cdr3_aa: CASSKEDRTNTGELFF; cdr3_nt: TGTGCCAGCAGCAAAGAGGACCGAACGAACACCGGGGAGCTGTTTTTT
j_call: TRBJ1-3; d_call: TRBD1; clone_size: .; cdr3_length: 18; v_call: TRBV27; cdr3_aa: CASRRTGGPTSPGNTIYF; cdr3_nt: TGTGCCAGCAGACGGACAGGGGGCCCCACTTCTCCTGGAAACACCATATATTTT
j_call: TRBJ2-1; d_call: .; clone_size: .; cdr3_length: 14; v_call: TRBV10-3; cdr3_aa: CAIHRTGLGRGQFF; cdr3_nt: TGTGCCATCCACAGGACAGGCCTAGGGAGGGGGCAGTTCTTC
j_call: TRBJ1-6; d_call: .; clone_size: few; cdr3_length: 13; v_call: TRBV10-3; cdr3_aa: CAIGWDPNSPLHF; cdr3_nt: TGTGCCATTGGATGGGACCCTAATTCACCCCTCCACTTT
j_call: TRBJ2-2; d_call: TRBD1; clone_size: .; cdr3_length: 15; v_call: TRBV6-6; cdr3_aa: CASSIGQGWAGELFF; cdr3_nt: TGTGCCAGCAGTATTGGACAGGGCTGGGCCGGGGAGCTGTTTTTT
j_call: TRBJ2-1; d_call: .; clone_size: .; cdr3_length: 11; v_call: TRBV28; cdr3_aa: CASNRGSEQFF; cdr3_nt: TGTGCCTCAAATAGGGGGTCCGAGCAGTTCTTC